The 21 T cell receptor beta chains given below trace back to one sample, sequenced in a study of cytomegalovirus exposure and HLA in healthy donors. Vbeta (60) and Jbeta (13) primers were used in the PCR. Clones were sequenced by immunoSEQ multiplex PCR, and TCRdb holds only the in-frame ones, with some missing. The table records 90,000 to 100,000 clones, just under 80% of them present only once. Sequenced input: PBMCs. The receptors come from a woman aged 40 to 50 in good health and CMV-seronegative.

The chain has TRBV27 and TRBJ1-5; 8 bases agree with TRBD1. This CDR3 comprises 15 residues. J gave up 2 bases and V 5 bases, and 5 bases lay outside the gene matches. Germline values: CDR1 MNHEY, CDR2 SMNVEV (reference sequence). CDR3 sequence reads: CASSIRGQGNQPQHF. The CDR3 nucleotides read TGTGCCAGCAGTATCAGGGGGCAAGGCAATCAGCCCCAGCATTTT.

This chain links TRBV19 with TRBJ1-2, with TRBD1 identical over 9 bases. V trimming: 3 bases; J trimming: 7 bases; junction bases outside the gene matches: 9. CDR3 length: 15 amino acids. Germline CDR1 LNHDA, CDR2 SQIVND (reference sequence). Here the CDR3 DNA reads TGTGCCAGTAGTATCTCACCGGGACAGGGTACTGGCTACACCTTC. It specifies CASSISPGQGTGYTF.

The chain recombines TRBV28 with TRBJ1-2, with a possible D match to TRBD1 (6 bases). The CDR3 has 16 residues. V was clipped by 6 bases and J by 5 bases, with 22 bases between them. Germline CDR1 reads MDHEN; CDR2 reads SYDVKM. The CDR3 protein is CASSRSSTGYLYGYTF. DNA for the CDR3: TGTGCCAGCAGCCGATCCTCGACAGGATATCTTTATGGCTACACCTTC.

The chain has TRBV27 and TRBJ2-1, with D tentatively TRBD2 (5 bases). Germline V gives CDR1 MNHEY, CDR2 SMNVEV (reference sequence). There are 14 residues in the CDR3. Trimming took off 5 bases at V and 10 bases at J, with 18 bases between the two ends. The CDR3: CASSPRSLRREQFF. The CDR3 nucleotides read TGTGCCAGCAGTCCCCGGTCCCTCAGGAGGGAGCAGTTCTTC.

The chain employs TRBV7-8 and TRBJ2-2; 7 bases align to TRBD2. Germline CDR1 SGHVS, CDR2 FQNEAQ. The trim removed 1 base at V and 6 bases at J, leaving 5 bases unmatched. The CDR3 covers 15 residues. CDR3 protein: CASSLDAAGAGELFF. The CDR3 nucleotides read TGTGCCAGCAGCTTAGATGCGGCGGGAGCCGGGGAGCTGTTTTTT.

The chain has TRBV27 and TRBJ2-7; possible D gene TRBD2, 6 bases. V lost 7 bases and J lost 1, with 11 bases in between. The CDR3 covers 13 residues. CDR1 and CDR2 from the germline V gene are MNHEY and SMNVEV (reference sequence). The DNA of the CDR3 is TGTGCCAGCACAAGCCGGGGGTCCTACGAGCAGTACTTC. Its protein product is CASTSRGSYEQYF.

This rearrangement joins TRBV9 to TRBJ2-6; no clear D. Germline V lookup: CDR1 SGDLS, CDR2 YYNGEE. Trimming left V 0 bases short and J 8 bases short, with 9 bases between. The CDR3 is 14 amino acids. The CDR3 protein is CASSVEPGSNVLTF. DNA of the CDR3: TGTGCCAGCAGCGTAGAACCCGGGTCCAACGTCCTGACTTTC.

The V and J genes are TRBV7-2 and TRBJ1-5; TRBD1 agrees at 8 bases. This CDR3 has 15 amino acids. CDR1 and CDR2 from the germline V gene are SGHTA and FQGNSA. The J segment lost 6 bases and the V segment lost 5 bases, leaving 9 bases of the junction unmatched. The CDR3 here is CASSAQTGAFQPQHF. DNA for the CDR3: TGTGCCAGCAGCGCCCAGACAGGGGCTTTTCAGCCCCAGCATTTT.

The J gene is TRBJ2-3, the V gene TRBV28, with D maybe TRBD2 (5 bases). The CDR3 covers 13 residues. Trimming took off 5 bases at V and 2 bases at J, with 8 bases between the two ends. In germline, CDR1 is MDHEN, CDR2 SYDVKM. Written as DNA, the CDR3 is TGTGCCAGCAGTAGCGGACTCACAGATACGCAGTATTTT. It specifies CASSSGLTDTQYF.

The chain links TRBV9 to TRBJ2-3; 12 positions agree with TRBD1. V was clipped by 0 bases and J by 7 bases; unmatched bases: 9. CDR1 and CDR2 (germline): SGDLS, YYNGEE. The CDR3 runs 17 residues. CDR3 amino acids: CASSVEVGQGARNTQYF. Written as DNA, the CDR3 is TGTGCCAGCAGCGTAGAGGTGGGACAGGGGGCGAGAAATACGCAGTATTTT.

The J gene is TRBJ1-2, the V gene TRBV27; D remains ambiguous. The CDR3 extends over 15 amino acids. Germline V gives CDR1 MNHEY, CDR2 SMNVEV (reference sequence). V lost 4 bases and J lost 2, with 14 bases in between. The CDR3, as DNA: TGTGCCAGCAGTTCGGCGGCGCTAGTCAACTATGGCTACACCTTC. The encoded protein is CASSSAALVNYGYTF.

The CDR3 region has the DNA TGCAGCGCCTCACCCGGCCCCGGGATAGCCAAAAACATTCAGTACTTC. This codes for CSASPGPGIAKNIQYF. The chain employs TRBV29-1 and TRBJ2-4; weak D call: TRBD2 (5 bases). Deletions cut 7 bases from V and 0 bases from J, with 19 bases between. The CDR3 totals 16 residues. In germline, CDR1 is SQVTM, CDR2 ANQGSEA. The whole variable domain, filled in from reference TRBV29-1 and TRBJ2-4, reads SAVISQKPSRDICQRGTSLTIQCQVDSQVTMMFWYRQQPGQSLTLIATANQGSEATYESGFVIDKFPISRPNLTFSTLTVSNMSPEDSSIYLCSASPGPGIAKNIQYFGAGTRLSVL.

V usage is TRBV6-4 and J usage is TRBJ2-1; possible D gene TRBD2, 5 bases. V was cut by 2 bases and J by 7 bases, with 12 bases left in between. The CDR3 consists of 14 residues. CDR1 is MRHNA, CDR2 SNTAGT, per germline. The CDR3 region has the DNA TGTGCCAGCAGTGACAGCGGTCAGACGAATGAGCAGTTCTTC. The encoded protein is CASSDSGQTNEQFF.

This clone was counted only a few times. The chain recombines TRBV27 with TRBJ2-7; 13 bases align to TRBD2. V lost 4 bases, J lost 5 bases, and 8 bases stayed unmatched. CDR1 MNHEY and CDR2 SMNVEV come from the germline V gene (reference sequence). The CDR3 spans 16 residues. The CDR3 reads CASSSRTSGRIHEQYF. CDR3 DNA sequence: TGTGCCAGCAGTTCCCGGACTAGCGGGAGAATCCACGAGCAGTACTTC.

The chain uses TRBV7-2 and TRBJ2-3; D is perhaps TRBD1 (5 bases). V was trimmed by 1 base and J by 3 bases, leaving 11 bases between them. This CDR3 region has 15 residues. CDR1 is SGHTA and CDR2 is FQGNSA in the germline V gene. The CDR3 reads CASSLGQGRTDTQYF. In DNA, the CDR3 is TGTGCCAGCAGCTTAGGGCAGGGAAGAACAGATACGCAGTATTTT.

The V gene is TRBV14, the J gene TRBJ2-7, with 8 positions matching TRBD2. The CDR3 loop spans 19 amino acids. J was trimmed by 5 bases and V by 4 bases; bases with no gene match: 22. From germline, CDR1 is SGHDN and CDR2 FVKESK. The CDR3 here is CASSPLLRSGSGTRNEQYF. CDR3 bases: TGTGCCAGCAGCCCCCTACTTAGGAGCGGGAGTGGGACCAGGAACGAGCAGTACTTC. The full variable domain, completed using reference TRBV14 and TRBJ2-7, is EAGVTQFPSHSVIEKGQTVTLRCDPISGHDNLYWYRRVMGKEIKFLLHFVKESKQDESGMPNNRFLAERTGGTYSTLKVQPAELEDSGVYFCASSPLLRSGSGTRNEQYFGPGTRLTVT.

The CDR3 nucleotides read TGTGCCAGCAGCGTAGAAAGCGACTACGAGCAGTACTTC. Translating gives CASSVESDYEQYF. This chain connects TRBV9 to TRBJ2-7; D gene uncertain. The germline V and J ends were trimmed by 0 bases and 3 bases, with 7 bases remaining between them. The CDR3 loop spans 13 amino acids. Germline CDR1 is SGDLS and CDR2 is YYNGEE.

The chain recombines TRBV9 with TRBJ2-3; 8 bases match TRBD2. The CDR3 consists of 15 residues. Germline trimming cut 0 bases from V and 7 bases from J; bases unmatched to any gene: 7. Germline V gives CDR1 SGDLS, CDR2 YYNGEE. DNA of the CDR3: TGTGCCAGCAGCGTAGGGAGGCGACTAGCGAATACGCAGTATTTT. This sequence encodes CASSVGRRLANTQYF. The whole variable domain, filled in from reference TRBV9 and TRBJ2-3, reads DSGVTQTPKHLITATGQRVTLRCSPRSGDLSVYWYQQSLDQGLQFLIQYYNGEERAKGNILERFSAQQFPDLHSELNLSSLELGDSALYFCASSVGRRLANTQYFGPGTRLTVL.

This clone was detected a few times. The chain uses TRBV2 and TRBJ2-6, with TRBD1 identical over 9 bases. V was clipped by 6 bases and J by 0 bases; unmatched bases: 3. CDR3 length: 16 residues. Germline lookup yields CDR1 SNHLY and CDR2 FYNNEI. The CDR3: CASSGDRDSGANVLTF. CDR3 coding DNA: TGTGCCAGCAGCGGGGACAGGGACTCTGGGGCCAACGTCCTGACTTTC.

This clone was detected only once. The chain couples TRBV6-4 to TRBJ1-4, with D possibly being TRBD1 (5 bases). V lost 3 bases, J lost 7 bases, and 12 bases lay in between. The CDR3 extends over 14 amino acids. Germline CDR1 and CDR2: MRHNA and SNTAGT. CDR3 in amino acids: CASSESGVSEKLFF. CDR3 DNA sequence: TGTGCCAGCAGTGAATCGGGGGTCAGTGAAAAACTGTTTTTT.

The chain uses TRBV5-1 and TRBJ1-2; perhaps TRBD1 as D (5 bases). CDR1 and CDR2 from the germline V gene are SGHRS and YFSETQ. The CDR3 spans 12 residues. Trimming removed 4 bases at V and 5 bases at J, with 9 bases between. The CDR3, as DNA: TGCGCCAGCAGCCCCGACAGTTATGGCTACACCTTC. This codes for CASSPDSYGYTF.